This entry concerns a single T cell receptor (beta chain). The junction departs from the called germline gene at one end, perhaps through a read error. For TCR beta, libraries came from iRepertoire HTBI primers and Arm-PCR of CDR3 regions. Using its own MiXCR run on the multiplex PCR reads, TCRdb lists one record per CDR3 protein. The data contain 530,000 or so distinct CDR3 sequences, about 15% of them seen just once; the ten biggest clones take up around 11%. The data are from a study of regulatory T cells in long-lasting Graves disease. Time point meaning: newly diagnosed GD, antithyroid drugs for less than 3 months. Scientists built the TCR library using RNA that was extracted from PBMCs. Diagnoses of Graves' disease were made by American Thyroid Association guidelines. These data were also reused for a study on T cells in Graves' hyperthyroidism and ophthalmopathy. That work contributes: Calling Graves' hyperthyroidism stable meant ophthalmopathy did not progress within 18 months. A patient was excluded if there was uncontrolled infection, other autoimmune disease, pregnancy or lactation. The study used the HTBI primer set for a first-round RT-PCR of the TCR CDR3.

This receptor was identified in a man in his late teens or twenties with Graves disease. The sample was peripheral blood mononuclear cells (PBMCs), taken at new diagnosis, from a patient treated with antithyroid drugs.

This chain's CDR3 is CASSNSGAYSTDTQCF. DNA of the CDR3: TGTGCCAGCAGCAACAGCGGGGCATATAGTACAGATACGCAGTGTTTT. The chain uses TRBV7-9 and TRBJ2-3; TRBD2 agrees at 7 bases. The CDR3 length is 16 residues. Germline V gene lookup returns CDR1 SEHNR and CDR2 FQNEAQ (reference sequence).